Listed here are 5 T cell receptor beta chains from one sample, sequenced in a study of blood T cell repertoires in COVID-19. Profiled with immunoSEQ multiplex PCR; TCRdb holds only in-frame clones, not every one. The sample contains more than 150,000 clones, more than 75% of which appear only once. Material for sequencing was peripheral blood. The receptors come from a man in his forties with active or convalescent COVID-19.

This clone appeared a few times. The genes are TRBV25-1 and TRBJ1-2, with 7 bases fitting TRBD1. Germline V CDR1 and CDR2: MGHDK, SYGVNS. The V and J ends lost 3 bases and 8 bases, in that order; junction bases with no gene match: 6. There are 13 residues in the CDR3. The CDR3 protein is CASSERQGTGYTF. The CDR3 DNA follows: TGTGCCAGCAGTGAGCGACAGGGCACCGGCTACACCTTC.

This rearrangement joins TRBV6-1 to TRBJ1-1, with a possible D match to TRBD1 (5 bases). The CDR3 spans 17 residues. Trimming shortened V by 2 bases and J by 4 bases, and 20 bases separated the two germline ends. CDR1 MNHNS and CDR2 SASEGT come from the germline V gene. CDR3 nucleotides: TGTGCCAGCAGTGAACCCCGGCGACAGACCCCGATCACTGAAGCTTTCTTT. Its protein is CASSEPRRQTPITEAFF.

The chain combines TRBV19 with TRBJ2-7; the match to TRBD1 covers 8 bases. The trim removed 9 bases at V and 2 bases at J, leaving 6 bases unmatched. The germline V gene has CDR1 LNHDA and CDR2 SQIVND (reference sequence). The CDR3 length is 13 residues. DNA of the CDR3: TGTGCCAGCCGACAACAGGGGGCCTACGAGCAGTACTTC. The encoded protein is CASRQQGAYEQYF.

The V and J genes are TRBV11-3 and TRBJ2-3; perhaps TRBD2 as D (6 bases). V gave up 5 bases and J gave up 0 bases, with 15 bases separating them. CDR1 SGHNT and CDR2 YENEEA come from the germline V gene. This CDR3 has 16 amino acids. The CDR3 coding sequence is TGTGCCAGCAGCGCAGGGACGGACTATAGCACAGATACGCAGTATTTT. It yields the protein CASSAGTDYSTDTQYF.

This clone was detected only a few times. The chain links TRBV6-1 to TRBJ2-7, with 7 bases that match TRBD1. Trimming cost V 4 bases and J 0 bases; bases outside gene matches: 9. Germline V lookup: CDR1 MNHNS, CDR2 SASEGT. This CDR3 is 16 amino acids long. The DNA for the CDR3 is TGTGCCAGCAGTGGCCGGGGACAGCAGAGCTCCTACGAGCAGTACTTC. Translation: CASSGRGQQSSYEQYF.